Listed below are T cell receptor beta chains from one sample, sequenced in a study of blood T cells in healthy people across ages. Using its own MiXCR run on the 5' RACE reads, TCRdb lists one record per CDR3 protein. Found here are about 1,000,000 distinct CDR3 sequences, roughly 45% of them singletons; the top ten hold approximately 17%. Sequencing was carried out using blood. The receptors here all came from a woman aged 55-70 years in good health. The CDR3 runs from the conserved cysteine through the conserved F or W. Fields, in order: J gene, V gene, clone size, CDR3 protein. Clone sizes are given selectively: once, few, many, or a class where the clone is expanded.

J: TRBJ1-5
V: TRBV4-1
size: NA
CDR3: CASSQSPGQGIRQPQHF

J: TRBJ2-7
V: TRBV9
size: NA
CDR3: CASSVGRVSSSYEQYF

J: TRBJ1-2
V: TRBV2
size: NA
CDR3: CASHGRPSPNYGYTF

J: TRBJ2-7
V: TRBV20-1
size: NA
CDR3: CSAGRLGRAGEQYF

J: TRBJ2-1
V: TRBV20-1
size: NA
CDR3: CSARATSGRGDEQFF

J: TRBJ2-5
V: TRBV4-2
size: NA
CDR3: CATSRKQGPQGTQYF

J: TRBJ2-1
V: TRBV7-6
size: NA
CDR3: CASSFLADSYNEQFF

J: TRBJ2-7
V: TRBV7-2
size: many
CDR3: CASSRTGSYEQYF

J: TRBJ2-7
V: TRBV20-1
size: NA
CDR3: CSAHPLAGDPYEQYF

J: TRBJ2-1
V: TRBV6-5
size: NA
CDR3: CASSYSGPDNEQFF

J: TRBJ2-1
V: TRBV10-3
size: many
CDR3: CAISEGLREQFF